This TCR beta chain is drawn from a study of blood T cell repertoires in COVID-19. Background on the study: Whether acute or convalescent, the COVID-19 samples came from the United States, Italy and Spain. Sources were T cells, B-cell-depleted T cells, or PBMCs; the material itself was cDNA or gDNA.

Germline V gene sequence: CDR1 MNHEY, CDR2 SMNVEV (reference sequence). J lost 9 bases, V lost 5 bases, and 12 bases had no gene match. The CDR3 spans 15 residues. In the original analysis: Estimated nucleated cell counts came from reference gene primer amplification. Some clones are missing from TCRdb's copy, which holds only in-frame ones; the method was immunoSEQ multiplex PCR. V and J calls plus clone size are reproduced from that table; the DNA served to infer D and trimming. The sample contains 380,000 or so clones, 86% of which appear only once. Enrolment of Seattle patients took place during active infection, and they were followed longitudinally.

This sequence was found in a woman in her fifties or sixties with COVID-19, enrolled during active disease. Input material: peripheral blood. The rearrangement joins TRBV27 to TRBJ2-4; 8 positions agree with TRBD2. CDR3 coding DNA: TGTGCCAGCAGTACATACGCCGGGGGGGATAGCATTCAGTACTTC. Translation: CASSTYAGGDSIQYF.